This entry is about one T cell receptor beta chain. Its antigen is unidentified. The data stem from a study of response to subunit inactivated influenza vaccine. Study-wide results and limits: Each seasonal flu vaccination may recruit only limited new T cells, authors suggested.

CDR3 size: 15 residues. Germline V gene data show CDR1 as SEHNR and CDR2 as FQNEAQ (reference sequence). The germline V and J ends were trimmed by 5 bases and 4 bases, with 15 bases remaining between them. A single record per CDR3 protein comes from TCRdb applying MiXCR to the RT-PCR reads. The repertoire consists of about 240,000 distinct CDR3 sequences, with 12% occurring once and the leading ten covering 7.5% to 10%. The sequencing used non-naive T cells sorted from PBMCs, collected roughly 2 weeks before vaccination. This TCR was sampled from a man in his fifties or sixties who received an inactivated influenza vaccine. The V gene is TRBV7-9, the J gene TRBJ1-5, with D uncertain. The CDR3 reads CASSQETQVNQPQHF. The CDR3 region has the DNA TGTGCCAGCAGCCAGGAAACCCAGGTTAATCAGCCCCAGCATTTT.